This T cell receptor beta chain was identified in a study of CD4 T cells in relation to SARS-CoV-2 and coronaviruses. Germline assignment: CDR1 LGHNA and CDR2 YNFKEQ. The CDR3 has 17 amino acids. The V gene end was trimmed by 6 bases and the J gene end by 2 bases; junction bases not matched to a gene: 13. As to this clone: What it recognizes is unknown.

Only in-frame clones appear in the TCRdb table, and some are missing; sequencing was by immunoSEQ multiplex PCR. The sample consists of about 41,000 clones, approximately 77% of them appearing once. The rearrangement links TRBV4-2 to TRBJ2-3, with 8 bases fitting TRBD2. Sequences were obtained from naive CD4+ T cells from PBMCs, cultured in vitro. The subset denotes: naive CD4+ T cells isolated by negative enrichment. The receptor was derived from an adult with COVID-19. This chain's CDR3 is CASSLSMLAGLTDTQYF. CDR3 nucleotide sequence: TGTGCCAGCAGTCTCTCAATGCTAGCGGGCCTCACAGATACGCAGTATTTT.